The 5 T cell receptor beta chains reported below all come from one sample, sequenced in a study of T cell responses to AZD1222 COVID-19 vaccine. Profiled with immunoSEQ multiplex PCR; TCRdb holds only in-frame clones, not every one. The data show about 81,000 clones, approximately 89% seen once. Sequenced here: peripheral blood, sampled 28 days after the second AZD1222 dose. These receptors were obtained from an adult who received the AZD1222 COVID-19 vaccine.

The V call is TRBV27, the J call TRBJ2-7; D not resolved. CDR3 length: 15 amino acids. Germline V gene lookup returns CDR1 MNHEY and CDR2 SMNVEV (reference sequence). Deletions cut 2 bases from V and 0 bases from J, with 11 bases between. CDR3 protein: CASSLGFQSSYEQYF. In DNA form, the CDR3 reads TGTGCCAGCAGTTTAGGGTTCCAGAGCTCCTACGAGCAGTACTTC.

The chain joins TRBV4-2 to TRBJ2-1; TRBD1 aligns across 12 bases. The V and J ends lost 1 base and 7 bases, in that order; junction bases with no gene match: 5. Per the germline V gene, CDR1 is LGHNA and CDR2 is YNFKEQ. The CDR3 extends over 16 amino acids. CDR3 amino acids: CASSQGGTGGWNEQFF. For the CDR3, the DNA is TGTGCCAGCAGCCAAGGGGGGACAGGGGGCTGGAATGAGCAGTTCTTC.

The chain recombines TRBV6-2 or TRBV6-3 with TRBJ2-3; 9 nucleotides agree with TRBD1. CDR1 is MNHEY and CDR2 is SVGEGT in the germline V gene. This CDR3 spans 14 amino acids. The junction had 4 bases not matched to a gene; V was cut back by 5 bases and J by 4 bases. CDR3 in DNA: TGTGCCAGCAGTCGGACAGGGGAGGCAGATACGCAGTATTTT. Translated: CASSRTGEADTQYF.

V gene TRBV11-3 combines with J gene TRBJ2-2; D perhaps matches TRBD1 (5 bases). There are 13 residues in the CDR3. V lost 4 bases, J lost 7 bases, and 10 bases lay in between. Germline assignment: CDR1 SGHNT and CDR2 YENEEA. CDR3 amino acids: CASSYSQGGELFF. The CDR3 region has the DNA TGTGCCAGCAGCTATTCCCAGGGCGGGGAGCTGTTTTTT.

V is TRBV6-5 and J is TRBJ1-1; 7 bases align to TRBD1. This CDR3 spans 12 amino acids. The germline V gene has CDR1 MNHEY and CDR2 SVGAGI. For the CDR3, the DNA is TGTGCGACCTCAAGGGGGCCGAGTGAAGCTTTCTTT. Translation: CATSRGPSEAFF.